This T cell receptor (beta chain) emerged from a study of shared clonotypes between healthy human individuals. On this clone: Its antigen is unknown. An end of the junction does not agree with germline; a read error may underlie this.

The CDR3 loop spans 11 amino acids. Germline V gives CDR1 MNHNS, CDR2 SASEGT. Study-level findings and limits: When compared with the clonotypes that were shared by all four sorted-subset donors, the non-shared clonotypes turned out to have lower generation probabilities.

The study ran the assay at deep level. Data came from immunoSEQ multiplex PCR; TCRdb stores just in-frame clones and leaves some out. The data contain some 2.3 million clones, approximately 95% of them singletons. Donors comprised only Caucasian adults living in Nashville, Tennessee. The J gene is TRBJ2-7, the V gene TRBV6-1; 8 nucleotides match TRBD1. The sequenced sample was naive CD4+ T cells from PBMCs. Specified subset: CD45RA+ positively selected. This sequence originates from a man younger than 30 in good health. Some clones in this sample may be carry-over from other donors' samples. CDR3 amino acids: CAARDRTRAHF. The DNA for the CDR3 is TGTGCCGCCCGGGACAGGACGCGGGCCCACTTC.